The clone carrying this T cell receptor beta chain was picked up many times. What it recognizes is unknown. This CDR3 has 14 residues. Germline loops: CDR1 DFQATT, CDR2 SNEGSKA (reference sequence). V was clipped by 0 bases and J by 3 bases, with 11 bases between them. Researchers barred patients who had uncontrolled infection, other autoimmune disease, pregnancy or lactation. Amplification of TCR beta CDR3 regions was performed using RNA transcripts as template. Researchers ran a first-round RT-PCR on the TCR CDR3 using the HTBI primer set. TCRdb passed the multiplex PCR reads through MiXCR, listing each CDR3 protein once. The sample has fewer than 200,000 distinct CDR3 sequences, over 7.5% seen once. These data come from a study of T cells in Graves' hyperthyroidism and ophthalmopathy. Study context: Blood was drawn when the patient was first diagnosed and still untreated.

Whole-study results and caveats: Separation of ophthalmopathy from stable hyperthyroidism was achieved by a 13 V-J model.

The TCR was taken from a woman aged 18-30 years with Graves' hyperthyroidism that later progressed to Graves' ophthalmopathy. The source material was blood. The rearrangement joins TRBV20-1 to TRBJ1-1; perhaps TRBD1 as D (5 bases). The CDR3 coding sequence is TGCAGTGCTAGAGATCAGCAGGGAGACACTGAAGCTTTCTTT. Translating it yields CSARDQQGDTEAFF.